A selection of T cell receptor beta chains follows, all from one sample in a study of T cell responses to AZD1222 COVID-19 vaccine. Produced via immunoSEQ multiplex PCR; TCRdb's table is partial and in-frame only. Of roughly 48,000 clones in the sample, roughly 90% are singletons; the top ten hold roughly 5.2%. Source: peripheral blood, taken 28 days after the second AZD1222 dose. The receptor source for this set is an adult who received the AZD1222 COVID-19 vaccine. The CDR3 runs from the conserved cysteine through the conserved F or W. The order of the fields is D gene, J gene, clone size, V gene, CDR3 protein, CDR3 DNA. A D gene is named only where the DNA matches it firmly. Rows give clone size only sometimes, using once, few, many, or a class for an expanded clone.

>NA|TRBJ2-4|once|TRBV24-1
CATSGGDTHIQYF
TGTGCCACCAGTGGGGGGGACACGCACATTCAGTACTTC
>TRBD2|TRBJ2-1|NA|TRBV7-2
CASIRLAATYNEQFF
TGTGCCAGCATCAGACTAGCGGCGACCTACAATGAGCAGTTCTTC
>NA|TRBJ2-1|once|TRBV4-2
CASSQASLSSYNEQFF
TGTGCCAGCAGCCAAGCTAGTCTGAGCTCCTACAATGAGCAGTTCTTC
>NA|TRBJ2-7|NA|TRBV7-8
CASSLGVRGHYEQYF
TGTGCCAGCAGCTTAGGGGTCCGGGGACACTACGAGCAGTACTTC
>NA|TRBJ2-7|once|TRBV10-3
CAISEAGYEQYF
TGTGCCATCAGTGAAGCTGGCTACGAGCAGTACTTC
>TRBD1|TRBJ2-5|NA|TRBV6-1
CASSEGRDRGVETQYF
TGTGCCAGCAGTGAAGGGCGGGACAGGGGAGTTGAGACCCAGTACTTC
>NA|TRBJ1-1|NA|TRBV27
CASSLLLNTEAFF
TGTGCCAGCAGTTTGTTGCTGAACACTGAAGCTTTCTTT
>TRBD2|TRBJ2-3|NA|TRBV7-2
CASSSLTSGSITDTQYF
TGTGCCAGCAGCTCCCTGACTAGCGGGAGTATTACAGATACGCAGTATTTT
>NA|TRBJ2-3|NA|TRBV27
CASSSGWDTQYF
TGTGCCAGCAGTTCGGGGTGGGATACGCAGTATTTT
>NA|TRBJ2-7|NA|TRBV4-2
CASSPSGTDSLEQYF
TGTGCCAGCAGCCCGAGTGGGACCGACTCCCTCGAGCAGTACTTC
>NA|TRBJ2-7|NA|TRBV6-5
CASSPIPEQYF
TGTGCCAGCAGTCCCATACCCGAGCAGTACTTC
>NA|TRBJ1-6|NA|TRBV7-9
CASSENSPLHF
TGTGCCAGCAGCGAAAATTCACCCCTCCACTTT
>NA|TRBJ1-6|once|TRBV3-1/TRBV3-2
CASTATTISPLHF
TGTGCCAGCACCGCCACTACCATCTCACCCCTCCACTTT
>NA|TRBJ1-5|once|TRBV11-2
CASSLNYSNQPQHF
TGTGCCAGCAGCTTAAACTATAGCAATCAGCCCCAGCATTTT
>TRBD1|TRBJ2-3|NA|TRBV19
CASREQGGISTDTQYF
TGTGCCAGTAGGGAACAGGGGGGAATTAGCACAGATACGCAGTATTTT
>NA|TRBJ2-6|NA|TRBV7-8
CASSPTPTPSSGANVLTF
TGTGCCAGCAGCCCGACTCCTACTCCAAGCTCTGGGGCCAACGTCCTGACTTTC
>NA|TRBJ2-5|NA|TRBV5-5
CASSLTGPQETQYF
TGTGCCAGCAGCTTGACTGGGCCCCAAGAGACCCAGTACTTC
>NA|TRBJ2-3|NA|TRBV18
CASSPSTDTQYF
TGTGCCAGCTCCCCTAGCACAGATACGCAGTATTTT
>NA|TRBJ1-2|NA|TRBV11-3
CASSLAGVGYTF
TGTGCCAGCAGCTTAGCCGGGGTCGGCTACACCTTC
>TRBD1|TRBJ2-1|NA|TRBV7-2
CASSSRTGFMEQFF
TGTGCCAGCAGCTCTCGGACAGGGTTTATGGAGCAGTTCTTC
>NA|TRBJ2-2|NA|TRBV7-3
CASSWDGNTGELFF
TGTGCCAGCAGCTGGGACGGGAACACCGGGGAGCTGTTTTTT
>TRBD2|TRBJ2-3|NA|TRBV5-4
CASSPSGGPLTDTQYF
TGTGCCAGCAGCCCTAGCGGGGGGCCCCTCACAGATACGCAGTATTTT
>NA|TRBJ1-5|few|TRBV6-2/TRBV6-3
CASSYSKPQPQHF
TGTGCCAGCAGTTACTCGAAGCCTCAGCCCCAGCATTTT
>NA|TRBJ2-5|NA|TRBV6-5
CASSRTAGETQYF
TGTGCCAGCAGTCGAACCGCGGGGGAGACCCAGTACTTC
>TRBD1|TRBJ1-1|NA|TRBV11-2
CASSLAGGNTEAFF
TGTGCCAGCAGCCTAGCAGGGGGCAACACTGAAGCTTTCTTT
>NA|TRBJ2-5|once|TRBV7-9
CASSLGWGRETQYF
TGTGCCAGCAGCTTAGGGTGGGGTCGGGAGACCCAGTACTTC
>NA|TRBJ2-5|once|TRBV27
CASSPRADQETQYF
TGTGCCAGCAGCCCCAGGGCAGATCAAGAGACCCAGTACTTC
>TRBD2|TRBJ2-7|NA|TRBV18
CASSPGTSGGMSYEQYF
TGTGCCAGCTCACCCGGGACTAGCGGGGGGATGTCCTACGAGCAGTACTTC
>NA|TRBJ1-4|NA|TRBV19
CASSVSRDEKLFF
TGTGCCAGTAGTGTTTCGAGAGATGAAAAACTGTTTTTT
>TRBD2|TRBJ2-7|few|TRBV27
CASSLFPSGVNEQYF
TGTGCCAGCAGTTTATTTCCTAGCGGGGTGAACGAGCAGTACTTC
>NA|TRBJ2-1|NA|TRBV5-6
CASSLGFSGWVNEQFF
TGTGCCAGCAGCTTGGGGTTCTCCGGTTGGGTCAATGAGCAGTTCTTC
>NA|TRBJ2-5|NA|TRBV9
CASSFRGLVVETQYF
TGTGCCAGCAGCTTCCGAGGGTTAGTGGTAGAGACCCAGTACTTC
>NA|TRBJ2-1|NA|TRBV13
CASSLGMDGVARFSGEQFF
TGTGCCAGCAGCTTAGGGATGGACGGAGTAGCCCGGTTCTCTGGTGAGCAGTTCTTC
>TRBD2|TRBJ2-1|NA|TRBV15
CATSSFSGRFDEQFF
TGTGCCACCAGCAGTTTTAGCGGGAGGTTCGATGAGCAGTTCTTC
>TRBD2|TRBJ2-1|NA|TRBV5-1
CASSFGLAGGPVGYNEQFF
TGCGCCAGCAGCTTCGGCCTAGCGGGGGGGCCTGTAGGCTACAATGAGCAGTTCTTC
>TRBD1|TRBJ1-5|NA|TRBV7-8
CASSLRGQGNQPQHF
TGTGCCAGCAGCTTAAGGGGACAGGGGAATCAGCCCCAGCATTTT
>NA|TRBJ2-1|once|TRBV19
CASSIWGGARYNEQFF
TGTGCCAGTAGTATATGGGGCGGGGCCCGATACAATGAGCAGTTCTTC
>TRBD1|TRBJ1-2|NA|TRBV18
CASSPEAGGSGYTF
TGTGCCAGCTCACCAGAGGCAGGGGGTAGTGGCTACACCTTC
>NA|TRBJ1-1|NA|TRBV12-3/TRBV12-4
CASILQTGTEAFF
TGTGCCAGCATCTTACAGACCGGCACTGAAGCTTTCTTT
>NA|TRBJ2-2|few|TRBV9
CASSVGTGTGELFF
TGTGCCAGCAGCGTAGGGACCGGGACCGGGGAGCTGTTTTTT
>TRBD1|TRBJ2-3|NA|TRBV24-1
CATSDLPPGQGVVDTQYF
TGTGCCACCAGTGATCTTCCGCCGGGACAGGGGGTTGTGGATACGCAGTATTTT
>NA|TRBJ2-3|NA|TRBV7-5
CARSYLADSTDTQYF
TGTGCCAGAAGCTACCTAGCGGATAGCACAGATACGCAGTATTTT
>NA|TRBJ2-3|NA|TRBV24-1
CATSAQSTLGGDTQYF
TGTGCCACCAGTGCGCAATCAACACTGGGGGGAGATACGCAGTATTTT
>TRBD1|TRBJ1-5|NA|TRBV7-2
CASSPQGYGNQPQHF
TGTGCCAGCAGCCCACAGGGGTATGGCAATCAGCCCCAGCATTTT
>NA|TRBJ2-2|NA|TRBV5-4
CASSDPRGGGELFF
TGTGCCAGCAGTGATCCCAGAGGAGGCGGGGAGCTGTTTTTT
>NA|TRBJ1-3|NA|TRBV4-1
CASSQRQSFVNTIYF
TGCGCCAGCAGCCAACGACAGTCGTTTGTAAACACCATATATTTT
>TRBD1|TRBJ1-4|NA|TRBV7-9
CASSRDRRATNEKLFF
TGTGCCAGCAGCCGGGACAGACGCGCAACTAATGAAAAACTGTTTTTT
>NA|TRBJ1-1|NA|TRBV12-3/TRBV12-4
CASSFNAEAFF
TGTGCCAGCAGTTTTAACGCTGAAGCTTTCTTT
>NA|TRBJ1-5|NA|TRBV21-1
CASSKQVRKSNQPQHF
TGTGCCAGCAGCAAACAGGTGAGGAAGAGCAATCAGCCCCAGCATTTT
>TRBD1|TRBJ1-2|once|TRBV7-2
CASTPGQGQGGYTF
TGTGCCAGCACCCCGGGACAGGGGCAGGGAGGCTACACCTTC
>TRBD1|TRBJ2-2|NA|TRBV3-1/TRBV3-2
CASSQPDRAGGELFF
TGTGCCAGCAGCCAACCGGACAGGGCGGGCGGGGAGCTGTTTTTT
>NA|TRBJ2-5|NA|TRBV4-1
CASSQVGQSQETQYF
TGCGCCAGCAGCCAAGTAGGACAGTCACAAGAGACCCAGTACTTC
>NA|TRBJ2-7|NA|TRBV10-3
CAIREGPSYEQYF
TGTGCCATCAGGGAAGGGCCTTCCTACGAGCAGTACTTC
>TRBD2|TRBJ2-3|NA|TRBV10-3
CATRLAGTTDTQYF
TGTGCCACACGACTAGCGGGGACCACAGATACGCAGTATTTT
>TRBD2|TRBJ2-6|NA|TRBV4-2
CASNEGTSGSGANVLTF
TGTGCCAGCAACGAGGGGACTAGCGGGAGTGGGGCCAACGTCCTGACTTTC
>NA|TRBJ2-1|NA|TRBV18
CASSPLGDEQFF
TGTGCCAGCTCTCCTTTAGGAGATGAGCAGTTCTTC
>NA|TRBJ1-1|NA|TRBV7-2
CASSRDRKTEAFF
TGTGCCAGCAGTCGGGACCGAAAAACTGAAGCTTTCTTT